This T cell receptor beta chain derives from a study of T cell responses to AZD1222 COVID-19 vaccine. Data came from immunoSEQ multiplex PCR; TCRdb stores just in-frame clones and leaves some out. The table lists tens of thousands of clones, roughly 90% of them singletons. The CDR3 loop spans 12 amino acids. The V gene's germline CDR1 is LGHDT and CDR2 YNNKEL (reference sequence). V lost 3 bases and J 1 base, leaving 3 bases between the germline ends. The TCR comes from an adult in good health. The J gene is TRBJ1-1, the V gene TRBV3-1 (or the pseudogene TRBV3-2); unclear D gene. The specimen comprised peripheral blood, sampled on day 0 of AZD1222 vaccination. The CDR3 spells CASSHGNTEAFF. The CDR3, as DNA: TGTGCCAGCAGCCACGGGAACACTGAAGCTTTCTTT.